This T cell receptor beta chain originates from a study of identical twins. TCRdb used MiXCR to reprocess the 5' RACE reads, holding one entry per CDR3 protein. The sample records roughly 1.6 million distinct CDR3 sequences, roughly a third being singletons. Broader study findings: Researchers reported excess low generation probability among twin-shared out-of-frame alpha sequences. Possibly, invariant MAIT and iNKT cells partly confounded zero-insertion analyses.

Germline V gene lookup returns CDR1 SQVTM and CDR2 ANQGSEA. V shed 4 bases and J shed 4 bases, with 10 bases lying between them. The CDR3 loop spans 12 amino acids. This clonotype was recorded many times. Its antigen is unknown. The sequencing sample was made of cord blood. This chain uses TRBV29-1 with TRBJ2-5; D not resolved. The receptor was isolated from a newborn girl in good health. The DNA for the CDR3 is TGCAGCGTTGTGAGAGACGGAGAGACCCAGTACTTC. Its protein product is CSVVRDGETQYF.